This T cell receptor beta chain was identified in a study of blood T cell repertoires in COVID-19. Data came from immunoSEQ multiplex PCR; TCRdb stores just in-frame clones and leaves some out. The repertoire holds about 150,000 clones, with 80% as singletons. Losses at the gene ends were 4 bases for V and 0 bases for J; bases not matched to a gene: 8. Germline CDR1 is LNHDA and CDR2 is SQIVND (reference sequence). This CDR3 is 18 amino acids long. The sample was peripheral blood. The V and J genes are TRBV19 and TRBJ2-2; 10 nucleotides match TRBD2. The source is a man in his sixties with acute or convalescent COVID-19. This CDR3 reads CASSKASGSLANTGELFF. CDR3 coding DNA: TGTGCCAGTAGTAAGGCTAGCGGGAGTTTAGCGAACACCGGGGAGCTGTTTTTT. The full variable domain, in which reference TRBV19 and TRBJ2-2 provide the parts outside the CDR3, is DGGITQSPKYLFRKEGQNVTLSCEQNLNHDAMYWYRQDPGQGLRLIYYSQIVNDFQKGDIAEGYSVSREKKESFPLTVTSAQKNPTAFYLCASSKASGSLANTGELFFGEGSRLTVL.